Listed below are T cell receptor beta chains from one sample, sequenced in a study of T cell responses to AZD1222 COVID-19 vaccine. Produced via immunoSEQ multiplex PCR; TCRdb's table is partial and in-frame only. The table includes around 100,000 clones, roughly nine tenths detected once. The material sequenced was peripheral blood, taken on day 0 of AZD1222 vaccination. These receptors all come from an adult in good health. The CDR3 runs from the conserved cysteine through the conserved F or W. Each record gives: V gene, clone size, J gene, D gene, CDR3 DNA, CDR3 protein. The D gene is left open where the match is weak. Size values are once, few and many counts, or a class for expanded clones, and some rows have none.

V gene: TRBV11-1
clone size: .
J gene: TRBJ2-7
D gene: .
CDR3 DNA: TGTGCCAGCAGCTCCGGGACGGGTCCCTACGAGCAGTACTTC
CDR3 protein: CASSSGTGPYEQYF

V gene: TRBV7-9
clone size: .
J gene: TRBJ1-6
D gene: TRBD1
CDR3 DNA: TGTGCCAGCAGTTCCAGACAGGGGCGCTCACCCCTCCACTTT
CDR3 protein: CASSSRQGRSPLHF

V gene: TRBV3-1/TRBV3-2
clone size: .
J gene: TRBJ2-7
D gene: .
CDR3 DNA: TGTGCCAGCAGCCAAGAAGGGCCCCTCCAACGTCGCGAGCAGTACTTC
CDR3 protein: CASSQEGPLQRREQYF

V gene: TRBV20-1
clone size: .
J gene: TRBJ1-5
D gene: TRBD1
CDR3 DNA: TGCAGTGCTAGTTCCTGGGGAACAGGGGCTAATCAGCCCCAGCATTTT
CDR3 protein: CSASSWGTGANQPQHF

V gene: TRBV4-1
clone size: .
J gene: TRBJ2-5
D gene: .
CDR3 DNA: TGCGCCAGCAGCCAAGAAGGTGCTCGGGACCAAGAGACCCAGTACTTC
CDR3 protein: CASSQEGARDQETQYF

V gene: TRBV14
clone size: .
J gene: TRBJ1-6
D gene: .
CDR3 DNA: TGTGCCAGCAGCCAAGGTCAGGCTAATTCACCCCTCCACTTT
CDR3 protein: CASSQGQANSPLHF

V gene: TRBV7-9
clone size: .
J gene: TRBJ1-1
D gene: .
CDR3 DNA: TGTGCCAGCAGCTCAGCCCCGGGCACTGAAGCTTTCTTT
CDR3 protein: CASSSAPGTEAFF

V gene: TRBV3-1/TRBV3-2
clone size: .
J gene: TRBJ1-1
D gene: .
CDR3 DNA: TGTGCCAGCAGCCAAGTCTTTACAGGTAACACTGAAGCTTTCTTT
CDR3 protein: CASSQVFTGNTEAFF

V gene: TRBV18
clone size: once
J gene: TRBJ2-1
D gene: .
CDR3 DNA: TGTGCCAGCTCACCCCGGGGTAGTGGTTCGACGGATAATGAGCAGTTCTTC
CDR3 protein: CASSPRGSGSTDNEQFF

V gene: TRBV19
clone size: .
J gene: TRBJ1-1
D gene: .
CDR3 DNA: TGTGCCAGTACCATGGCCAGCTGGGGAAACACTGAAGCTTTCTTT
CDR3 protein: CASTMASWGNTEAFF

V gene: TRBV24-1
clone size: .
J gene: TRBJ1-4
D gene: .
CDR3 DNA: TGTGCCACCAGCAGGAAGAGGGGTGAAAAACTGTTTTTT
CDR3 protein: CATSRKRGEKLFF

V gene: TRBV28
clone size: .
J gene: TRBJ1-5
D gene: .
CDR3 DNA: TGTGCCAGCCTAGACAGAGACAATCAGCCCCAGCATTTT
CDR3 protein: CASLDRDNQPQHF

V gene: TRBV7-9
clone size: .
J gene: TRBJ2-5
D gene: TRBD2
CDR3 DNA: TGTGCCAGCAGCCAACTAGCGGGAGTAGGAGAGACCCAGTACTTC
CDR3 protein: CASSQLAGVGETQYF

V gene: TRBV6-5
clone size: .
J gene: TRBJ1-1
D gene: .
CDR3 DNA: TGTGCCAGCAGTTACTCGGGGGGGCTCGACACTGAAGCTTTCTTT
CDR3 protein: CASSYSGGLDTEAFF

V gene: TRBV11-2
clone size: .
J gene: TRBJ2-7
D gene: TRBD1
CDR3 DNA: TGTGCCAGCAGCCCCCGTGCACCGGGACAGTCCTACGAGCAGTACTTC
CDR3 protein: CASSPRAPGQSYEQYF

V gene: TRBV6-4
clone size: .
J gene: TRBJ2-3
D gene: TRBD2
CDR3 DNA: TGTGCCAGCAGTGACTCGCGGCGGCGGGAGACCGACGATACGCAGTATTTT
CDR3 protein: CASSDSRRRETDDTQYF